The 32 T cell receptor beta chains below all came from one sample that was sequenced in a study of cytotoxic CD8 clonotypes in ibrutinib-treated CLL. Here immunoSEQ multiplex PCR was the method, and the copy in TCRdb shows in-frame clones only, minus some. Of under 75,000 clones in the sample, approximately 71% are singletons; the top ten hold about two fifths. Specimen: PBMCs, collected after 12 months of ibrutinib treatment. These receptor sequences come from a human donor with chronic lymphocytic leukemia.

The chain is built from TRBV10-3 and TRBJ2-2; D remains ambiguous. V dropped 11 bases and J dropped 0 bases, with 16 bases sitting between them. Germline V gene lookup returns CDR1 ENHRY and CDR2 SYGVKD. The CDR3 has 15 amino acids. The CDR3 nucleotides are TGTGCCTGCTCGCCAGCTGCAACGAACACCGGGGAGCTGTTTTTT. Protein product: CACSPAATNTGELFF.

V gene TRBV10-3 combines with J gene TRBJ1-2; perhaps TRBD1 as D (6 bases). V shed 5 bases and J shed 6 bases, with 10 bases lying between them. The CDR3 covers 12 residues. Germline CDR1 reads ENHRY; CDR2 reads SYGVKD. CDR3: CAISQGSDGYTF. The CDR3 nucleotides are TGTGCCATCAGTCAGGGGTCGGATGGCTACACCTTC.

This clone appeared a single time. The chain uses TRBV7-9 and TRBJ1-1; TRBD1 is a possible D gene (5 bases). The germline V gene encodes CDR1 SEHNR and CDR2 FQNEAQ (reference sequence). The V end was cut by 2 bases, the J end by 3 bases, with 13 bases between. The CDR3 loop spans 15 amino acids. CDR3 loop: CASSLRGAGDTEAFF. The CDR3 DNA sequence: TGTGCCAGCAGCTTAAGAGGGGCCGGGGACACTGAAGCTTTCTTT.

This clone was seen a handful of times. The chain joins TRBV10-2 to TRBJ2-2; TRBD1 aligns across 8 bases. CDR1 and CDR2 (germline): WSHSY, SAAADI. The CDR3 contains 15 residues. V lost 0 bases, J lost 5 bases, and 2 bases stayed unmatched. CDR3 amino acids: CASSESGQATGELFF. CDR3 DNA: TGCGCCAGCAGTGAGTCGGGACAGGCAACCGGGGAGCTGTTTTTT.

The chain joins TRBV28 to TRBJ1-2, with 7 bases aligning to TRBD1. With 6 bases clipped from V and 3 bases from J, the junction kept 7 bases outside the gene matches. Germline lookup yields CDR1 MDHEN and CDR2 SYDVKM. This CDR3 is 14 amino acids long. CDR3 nucleotide sequence: TGTGCCAGCAGCCCCCTACAGGGGTACTATGGCTACACCTTC. Protein: CASSPLQGYYGYTF.

J is TRBJ2-3 and V is TRBV10-3, with D possibly TRBD1 on 5 matching bases. The CDR3 runs 14 residues. V lost 10 bases and J lost 3, with 17 bases in between. From germline, CDR1 is ENHRY and CDR2 SYGVKD. This CDR3 reads CATTRQDNTDTQYF. CDR3 coding DNA: TGTGCCACCACCCGCCAGGACAATACAGATACGCAGTATTTT.

This rearrangement joins TRBV6-9 to TRBJ2-1; 12 positions match TRBD2. This CDR3 is built from 15 residues. Germline V gene lookup returns CDR1 MNHGY and CDR2 SVAAGI. V lost 5 bases and J lost 6; bases outside the gene matches: 5. CDR3 loop: CASSRLAGEGNEQFF. DNA of the CDR3: TGTGCCAGCAGTCGACTAGCGGGAGAAGGCAATGAGCAGTTCTTC.

The CDR3 spells CASSLTGTGSDTQYF. In DNA form, the CDR3 reads TGTGCCAGCAGCCTCACCGGGACAGGGTCAGATACGCAGTATTTT. The V gene is TRBV28, the J gene TRBJ2-3, with 9 positions matching TRBD1. The V gene end was trimmed by 6 bases and the J gene end by 4 bases; junction bases not matched to a gene: 8. Germline lookup yields CDR1 MDHEN and CDR2 SYDVKM. The CDR3 contains 15 residues.

This clone was counted a single time. The chain carries TRBV11-1 and TRBJ2-4; 9 positions match TRBD2. The CDR3 is 15 residues long. The junction had 6 bases not matched to a gene; V was cut back by 3 bases and J by 6 bases. CDR1 and CDR2 (germline): SGHAT, FQDESV (reference sequence). The CDR3 here is CASSFAGGQGNIQYF. The CDR3 DNA is TGTGCCAGCAGCTTTGCGGGGGGGCAGGGAAACATTCAGTACTTC.

The V call is TRBV19, the J call TRBJ2-3, with D possibly matching TRBD2 (6 bases). CDR3 length: 16 residues. Trimming stripped 3 bases from V and 5 bases from J, with 18 bases between. Germline V gene lookup returns CDR1 LNHDA and CDR2 SQIVND (reference sequence). The CDR3 bases are TGTGCCAGTAGTATGGGTCGGGAGTCGTTTGTAGATACGCAGTATTTT. Amino acid sequence: CASSMGRESFVDTQYF.

The count of this clone is one. In nucleotides, the CDR3 is TGTGCCAGCAGTTTATCGTGGACTCAGGAGACCCAGTACTTC. It encodes CASSLSWTQETQYF. This chain uses TRBV27 with TRBJ2-5, with D maybe TRBD2 (5 bases). The CDR3 runs to 14 residues. The germline V gene encodes CDR1 MNHEY and CDR2 SMNVEV (reference sequence). V was pared by 0 bases and J by 5 bases, with 10 bases between.

This clone occurred a few times. V is TRBV7-7 and J is TRBJ2-2, with D hard to call. The CDR3 is 12 residues long. V shed 6 bases and J shed 4 bases, with 6 bases lying between them. CDR1 is SSHAT and CDR2 is FNYEAQ in the germline V gene (reference sequence). CDR3 sequence reads: CASRAFTGELFF. For the CDR3, the DNA is TGTGCCAGCAGGGCTTTCACCGGGGAGCTGTTTTTT.

This sequence joins TRBV15 and TRBJ1-5; 7 bases are a match to TRBD1. The V gene end was trimmed by 8 bases and the J gene end by 6 bases; junction bases not matched to a gene: 10. There are 14 residues in the CDR3. Per the germline V gene, CDR1 is LNHNV and CDR2 is YYDKDF (reference sequence). The CDR3 DNA reads TGTGCCACCTCAGGGGGGCAGGGCGGTCAGCCCCAGCATTTT. This encodes CATSGGQGGQPQHF.

The gene calls are TRBV9 and TRBJ2-2, with TRBD2 identical over 12 bases. Per germline, CDR1 SGDLS and CDR2 YYNGEE. The CDR3 contains 17 residues. The V and J ends lost 4 bases and 6 bases, in that order; junction bases with no gene match: 10. As DNA, the CDR3 is TGTGCCAGCAGCTCCCGCCGACTAGCGGGGGCCCCCGGGGAGCTGTTTTTT. Amino acids: CASSSRRLAGAPGELFF.

The chain links TRBV9 to TRBJ1-1, with 8 bases lining up with TRBD1. J gave up 0 bases and V 4 bases, and 5 bases lay outside the gene matches. Looked up from germline, CDR1 is SGDLS and CDR2 is YYNGEE. CDR3 length: 15 amino acids. CDR3 bases: TGTGCCAGCAGCCACCGGACAGGGATGAACACTGAAGCTTTCTTT. Its protein is CASSHRTGMNTEAFF.

V and J are TRBV7-8 and TRBJ1-2; D remains ambiguous. The V gene lost 6 bases and the J gene lost 11 bases, with 19 bases spanning the gap. Germline-derived CDR1 and CDR2 are SGHVS and FQNEAQ. This CDR3 has 13 amino acids. The CDR3 bases are TGTGCCAGCAGGCCTACCGCCCGGGAAAGATACACCTTC. It specifies CASRPTARERYTF.

The V and J genes are TRBV4-1 and TRBJ1-4; 8 bases agree with TRBD1. Germline V gene sequence: CDR1 MGHRA, CDR2 YSYEKL. The CDR3 sequence is 19 residues long. The J segment lost 6 bases and the V segment lost 2 bases, leaving 17 bases of the junction unmatched. The CDR3 DNA sequence: TGCGCCAGCAGCCAAACGTATCGACAGGGGAAGGGAGGGGATGAAAAACTGTTTTTT. It codes for CASSQTYRQGKGGDEKLFF.

V and J are TRBV10-3 and TRBJ2-3; D not certain. The CDR3 totals 13 residues. From germline, CDR1 is ENHRY and CDR2 SYGVKD. The V gene lost 7 bases and the J gene lost 0 bases, with 8 bases spanning the gap. The CDR3 loop reads CAINSESTDTQYF. In DNA form, the CDR3 reads TGTGCCATCAACTCTGAAAGCACAGATACGCAGTATTTT.

The genes are TRBV5-4 and TRBJ2-1, with TRBD2 matching over 11 bases. This CDR3 is built from 19 residues. Germline lookup yields CDR1 SGHNT and CDR2 YYREEE (reference sequence). The V gene end was trimmed by 1 base and the J gene end by 5 bases; junction bases not matched to a gene: 14. CDR3 DNA: TGTGCCAGCAGCTTGCATGACTATAGCGGGAGGGCAGGGGACAATGAGCAGTTCTTC. As protein: CASSLHDYSGRAGDNEQFF.

The table lists this clone with a few counts. Other DNA sequences in the sample encode the same CDR3. V usage is TRBV6-6 and J usage is TRBJ2-2; D is unresolved. Per the germline V gene, CDR1 is MNHNY and CDR2 is SVGAGI (reference sequence). This CDR3 has 13 amino acids. V lost 6 bases, J lost 4 bases, and 9 bases lay in between. The CDR3 here is CASRVQGTGELFF. The CDR3 DNA is TGTGCCAGCAGGGTGCAAGGCACCGGGGAGCTGTTTTTT.

This clone was found many times. This rearrangement joins TRBV5-4 to TRBJ2-3, with no clear D. Per germline, CDR1 SGHNT and CDR2 YYREEE (reference sequence). The CDR3 totals 14 residues. The V gene lost 2 bases and the J gene lost 1 base, with 8 bases spanning the gap. The CDR3 region is CASSLNSGTDTQYF. The CDR3 DNA reads as TGTGCCAGCAGCTTAAATAGTGGCACAGATACGCAGTATTTT.

The chain couples TRBV6-6 to TRBJ2-7; TRBD2 aligns across 9 bases. The CDR3 consists of 15 residues. Per the germline V gene, CDR1 is MNHNY and CDR2 is SVGAGI (reference sequence). V lost 2 bases and J lost 3; bases outside the gene matches: 5. This CDR3 is CASSYRVAGDYEQYF. CDR3 sequence (DNA): TGTGCCAGCAGTTACCGGGTAGCGGGAGACTACGAGCAGTACTTC.

With regard to this clone: At one boundary the junction diverges from the germline segment, which might be a read error. Other DNA sequences from this sample encode an identical CDR3 as well. The rearrangement links TRBV4-1 to TRBJ2-7, with TRBD2 as a possible D gene (6 bases). This CDR3 comprises 15 residues. CDR1 and CDR2 from the germline V gene are MGHRA and YSYEKL. Here the CDR3 DNA reads TGTGCCAGCAGCCAGTTATCGGGGGAGGCCTACGAGCAGTACTTC. This sequence encodes CASSQLSGEAYEQYF.

J is TRBJ1-1 and V is TRBV5-8; D unresolved. Germline V CDR1 and CDR2: SGHTS, YDEGEE. This CDR3 has 13 amino acids. Trimming took off 1 base at V and 0 bases at J, with 4 bases between the two ends. CDR3 protein: CASSLNLNTEAFF. The CDR3 nucleotides read TGTGCCAGCAGCTTGAACCTGAACACTGAAGCTTTCTTT. The variable domain in full, completed from reference TRBV5-8 and TRBJ1-1, reads EAGVTQSPTHLIKTRGQQATLRCSPISGHTSVYWYQQALGLGLQFLLWYDEGEERNRGNFPPRFSGRQFPNYSSELNVNALELEDSALYLCASSLNLNTEAFFGQGTRLTVV.

This chain links TRBV5-1 with TRBJ1-3; D ambiguous. Germline CDR1 and CDR2: SGHRS and YFSETQ. The V and J ends lost 6 bases and 0 bases respectively, with 16 bases between them. The CDR3 runs 16 residues. CDR3 nucleotides: TGCGCCAGCACCGACGGATCACCCTTCTCTGGAAACACCATATATTTT. Protein sequence: CASTDGSPFSGNTIYF.

CDR3: CASSSQGANYGYTF. The CDR3 nucleotides read TGTGCCAGCAGTTCACAGGGGGCGAACTATGGCTACACCTTC. The chain uses TRBV28 and TRBJ1-2; TRBD1 aligns across 9 bases. V lost 4 bases to trimming and J lost 2 bases; unmatched junction nucleotides: 2. The CDR3 totals 14 residues. Germline-derived CDR1 and CDR2 are MDHEN and SYDVKM.

This clone ranks as medium-sized. The chain recombines TRBV19 with TRBJ1-5; D possibly corresponds to TRBD1 (5 bases). Per germline, CDR1 LNHDA and CDR2 SQIVND (reference sequence). Trimming stripped 4 bases from V and 7 bases from J, with 14 bases between. This CDR3 contains 14 residues. This CDR3 is CASSKSLGGQPQHF. CDR3 bases: TGTGCCAGTAGTAAGTCGCTTGGGGGGCAGCCCCAGCATTTT.

The chain has TRBV5-5 and TRBJ1-1, with TRBD1 matching over 8 bases. Trimming cost V 0 bases and J 2 bases; bases outside gene matches: 6. The CDR3 contains 16 residues. Germline-derived CDR1 and CDR2 are SGHKS and YYEKEE (reference sequence). In DNA form, the CDR3 reads TGTGCCAGCAGCTTGGGGCAGGGACAGGCTAACACTGAAGCTTTCTTT. As protein: CASSLGQGQANTEAFF.

V is TRBV4-3 and J is TRBJ2-1, with a tentative D call TRBD1 (6 bases). This CDR3 has 14 residues. Trimming took 2 bases from V and 6 from J, leaving 11 bases between them. In germline, CDR1 is LGHNA, CDR2 YSLEER. DNA of the CDR3: TGCGCCAGCAGCCAAAGTCAGGGGCTCAATGAGCAGTTCTTC. It translates to CASSQSQGLNEQFF.

J is TRBJ1-1 and V is TRBV5-4; possibly TRBD1 for D (5 bases). Looked up from germline, CDR1 is SGHNT and CDR2 is YYREEE (reference sequence). The ends were cut back, 0 bases at V and 1 base at J, with 7 bases in the middle. The CDR3 consists of 14 residues. In DNA, the CDR3 is TGTGCCAGCAGCTTGGCCCAGGGGAACACTGAAGCTTTCTTT. It is translated as CASSLAQGNTEAFF. Supplemented by reference TRBV5-4 and TRBJ1-1, the full variable domain reads ETGVTQSPTHLIKTRGQQVTLRCSSQSGHNTVSWYQQALGQGPQFIFQYYREEENGRGNFPPRFSGLQFPNYSSELNVNALELDDSALYLCASSLAQGNTEAFFGQGTRLTVV.

This clone was found once. CDR3 sequence: CAWSRNSLSYNSPLHF. CDR3 bases: TGTGCCTGGAGTAGGAATAGCCTCTCCTATAATTCACCCCTCCACTTT. This sequence joins TRBV30 and TRBJ1-6; D call uncertain. Trimming stripped 2 bases from V and 0 bases from J, with 11 bases between. CDR1 and CDR2 from the germline V gene are GTSNPN and SVGIG (reference sequence). The CDR3 extends over 16 amino acids.

J is TRBJ2-1 and V is TRBV4-3, with 12 bases fitting TRBD2. Trimming cost V 1 base and J 0 bases; bases outside gene matches: 1. Germline CDR1 reads LGHNA; CDR2 reads YSLEER. The CDR3 has 17 residues. The DNA of the CDR3 is TGCGCCAGCAGCCAAGGACTAGCGGGAGTCTCCTACAATGAGCAGTTCTTC. Translated, it gives CASSQGLAGVSYNEQFF.